This T cell receptor beta chain was recovered during a study of T cell clonality in common variable immunodeficiency. The CDR3 covers 14 residues. Germline V gives CDR1 SGHAT, CDR2 FQNNGV. Considering frequency, this clone is medium-sized. Its antigen is not known. The observed sequence ends 3 residues before the CDR3 terminus, with the missing tail filled in from the germline J gene. Study-level points and caveats: Common variable immunodeficiency TCR beta sequences reportedly had fewer deletions and N-nucleotide insertions.

CVID and control samples used equivalent genomic DNA input. Only in-frame clones appear in the TCRdb table, and some are missing; sequencing was by immunoSEQ multiplex PCR. The sample totals 6,500 to 8,500 clones. The clonotype originates from a human donor with common variable immunodeficiency. Sequenced sample: peripheral blood mononuclear cells. The rearrangement links TRBV11-2 to TRBJ1-1; 8 nucleotides agree with TRBD1. CDR3 loop: CASSQGQGGTRAFF. CDR3 DNA (partial): TGTGCCAGCAGCCAAGGACAGGGAGGGACGAGA.